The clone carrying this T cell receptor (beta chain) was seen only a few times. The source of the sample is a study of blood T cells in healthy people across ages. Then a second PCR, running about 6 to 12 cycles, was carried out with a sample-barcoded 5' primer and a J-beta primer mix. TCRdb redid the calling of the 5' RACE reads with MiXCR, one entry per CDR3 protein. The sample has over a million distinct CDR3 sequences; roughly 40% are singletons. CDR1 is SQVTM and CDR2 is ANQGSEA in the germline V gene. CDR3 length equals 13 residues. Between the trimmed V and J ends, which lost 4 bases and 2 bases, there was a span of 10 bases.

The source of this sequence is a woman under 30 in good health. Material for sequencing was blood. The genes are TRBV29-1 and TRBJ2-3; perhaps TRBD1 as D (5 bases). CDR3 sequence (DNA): TGCAGCGTTGCGGAAGGGGTCACAGATACGCAGTATTTT. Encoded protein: CSVAEGVTDTQYF.